Listed below are T cell receptor beta chains from one sample, sequenced in a study of shared clonotypes between healthy human individuals. Using immunoSEQ multiplex PCR, the repertoire was profiled, and TCRdb retains in-frame clones only, with some absent. This sample yields some 320,000 clones, of which around 87% are seen a single time; around 16% belongs to the top ten. Sequencing input: memory CD8+ T cells sorted from blood. The origin of the receptors is a man between 18 and 35 years old in good health. CDR3s leave out the opening cysteine and the closing phenylalanine or tryptophan. The D gene is left open where the match is weak.

cdr3_length d_call j_call v_call cdr3_aa
10 - TRBJ1-2 TRBV15 ATSRDSQLGT
9 - TRBJ2-7 TRBV10-1 ASGLFYEQY
15 - TRBJ1-3 TRBV12-5 ASGLNWWAYSGNTIY
15 - TRBJ1-6 TRBV11-2 ASSLVGAGNYNSPLH
12 - TRBJ1-1 TRBV2 ASSDWRWETEAF
13 - TRBJ2-5 TRBV7-9 ASSLDGIVWETQY
13 - TRBJ1-5 TRBV7-8 ASSLYRGGNQPQH
13 - TRBJ2-7 TRBV6-5 ASSYSSGLSYEQY
12 - TRBJ2-7 TRBV7-9 ASSLAGISYEQY
15 TRBD2 TRBJ2-6 TRBV13 ASFSSLAVSGANVLT
12 - TRBJ2-7 TRBV29-1 SVEWQEESYEQY
13 TRBD2 TRBJ2-3 TRBV4-1 ASSQAAGGSDTQY
10 - TRBJ2-7 TRBV28 ASSPPSYEQY
13 TRBD1 TRBJ1-2 TRBV4-1 ASSQEPGGIGGYT
13 TRBD2 TRBJ2-3 TRBV5-1 ASSLGAGGLDTQY
11 - TRBJ2-7 TRBV4-2 ASRSGLNYEQY
14 - TRBJ2-2 TRBV27 ASSPSRGYDTGELF
16 TRBD2 TRBJ2-7 TRBV13 ASSLGGISGATYYEQY
12 - TRBJ1-2 TRBV28 ASSFGTGNYGYT
14 - TRBJ2-2 TRBV11-2 ASSLRISPTNGELF
14 TRBD1 TRBJ2-2 TRBV10-3 AISNTGEANTGELF
12 - TRBJ2-7 TRBV2 ASSESQESYEQY
13 TRBD2 TRBJ2-3 TRBV30 AWKGTSGRADTQY
11 - TRBJ1-2 TRBV28 ASSFRTDYGYT
14 - TRBJ2-7 TRBV21-1 ASSKNRDSLFYEQY
14 - TRBJ2-2 TRBV7-9 ASSLVGPRDTGELF
16 - TRBJ2-7 TRBV2 ASSVSPWESGTAYEQY
11 - TRBJ2-7 TRBV4-3 ASSRNLAYEQY
11 - TRBJ1-2 TRBV5-1 ASSRRGGSGYT
10 - TRBJ1-1 TRBV7-2 ASSVGLMGAF
11 - TRBJ2-7 TRBV7-2 ASSLRVLYEQY